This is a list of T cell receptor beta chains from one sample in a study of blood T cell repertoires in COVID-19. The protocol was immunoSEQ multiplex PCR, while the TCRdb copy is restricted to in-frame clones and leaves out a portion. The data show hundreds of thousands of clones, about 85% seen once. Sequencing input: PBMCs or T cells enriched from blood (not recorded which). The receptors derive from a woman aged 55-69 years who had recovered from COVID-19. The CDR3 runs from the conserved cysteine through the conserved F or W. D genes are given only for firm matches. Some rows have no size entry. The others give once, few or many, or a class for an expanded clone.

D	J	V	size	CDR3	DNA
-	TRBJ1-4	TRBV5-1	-	CASSLGVGGKLFF	TGCGCCAGCAGCTTGGGGGTTGGGGGGAAACTGTTTTTT
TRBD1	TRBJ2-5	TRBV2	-	CASNRDRGQETQYF	TGTGCCTCTAACCGGGACAGGGGTCAAGAGACCCAGTACTTC
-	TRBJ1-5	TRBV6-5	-	CASSYSLTYSNQPQHF	TGTGCCAGCAGTTACTCTCTCACTTATAGCAATCAGCCCCAGCATTTT
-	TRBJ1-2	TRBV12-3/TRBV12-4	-	CASSLRGGYTF	TGTGCCAGCAGTTTAAGGGGCGGCTACACCTTC
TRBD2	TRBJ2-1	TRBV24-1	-	CATSGTGGRMDNEQFF	TGTGCCACCAGTGGGACGGGGGGACGGATGGACAATGAGCAGTTCTTC
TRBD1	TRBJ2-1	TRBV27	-	CASSLYPRGEQFF	TGTGCCAGCAGTTTATACCCCAGGGGGGAGCAGTTCTTC
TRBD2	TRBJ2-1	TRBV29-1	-	CSVERLAGGFYNEQFF	TGCAGCGTTGAAAGGCTAGCGGGGGGGTTCTACAATGAGCAGTTCTTC
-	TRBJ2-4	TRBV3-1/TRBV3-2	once	CASSQNGAKNIQYF	TGTGCCAGCAGCCAAAACGGAGCCAAAAACATTCAGTACTTC
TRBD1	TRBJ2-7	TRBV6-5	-	CASSTGQGTYEQYF	TGTGCCAGCAGTACGGGACAGGGGACCTACGAGCAGTACTTC
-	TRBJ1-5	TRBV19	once	CASSNYKLDYQPQHF	TGTGCCAGTAGTAACTACAAACTGGACTATCAGCCCCAGCATTTT
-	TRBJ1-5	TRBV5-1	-	CASSSGGRNQPQHF	TGCGCCAGCAGCTCCGGGGGACGGAATCAGCCCCAGCATTTT
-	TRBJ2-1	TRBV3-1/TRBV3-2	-	CASSRIGRGPSDHEQFF	TGTGCCAGCAGCCGCATCGGCCGGGGTCCCTCGGACCATGAGCAGTTCTTC
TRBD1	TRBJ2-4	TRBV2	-	CASRPPGQGPSKNIQYF	TGTGCCAGCAGGCCCCCGGGACAGGGGCCCTCCAAAAACATTCAGTACTTC
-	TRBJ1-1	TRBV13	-	CASSTRQNTEAFF	TGTGCCAGCAGCACTCGACAGAACACTGAAGCTTTCTTT
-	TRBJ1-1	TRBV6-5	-	CASRRVPGLTTEAFF	TGTGCCAGCAGACGGGTTCCAGGGCTGACCACTGAAGCTTTCTTT
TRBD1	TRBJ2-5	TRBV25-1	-	CAVQGASWETQYF	TGTGCCGTACAGGGGGCTTCGTGGGAGACCCAGTACTTC
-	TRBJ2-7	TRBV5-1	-	CASSFGGGYEQYF	TGCGCCAGCAGCTTCGGGGGAGGCTACGAGCAGTACTTC